Detailed here is one T cell receptor (beta chain). These data come from a study of control samples from healthy donors and cancer patients. The ends lost 8 bases at V and 5 bases at J; junction bases unmatched: 11. Germline assignment: CDR1 SGHNT and CDR2 YYREEE (reference sequence). The CDR3 is made up of 14 amino acids. Sequenced by immunoSEQ multiplex PCR; TCRdb stores in-frame clones only, minus some. The sample yields over 150,000 clones, roughly 95% seen once. This TCR derives from a woman aged 25 to 39 in good health. Sequenced sample: blood. V is TRBV5-4 and J is TRBJ2-7, with 9 bases lining up with TRBD2. The CDR3 here is CASSLAGSLHEQYF. The CDR3 DNA follows: TGTGCCAGTTCTCTAGCGGGGAGCCTCCACGAGCAGTACTTC.